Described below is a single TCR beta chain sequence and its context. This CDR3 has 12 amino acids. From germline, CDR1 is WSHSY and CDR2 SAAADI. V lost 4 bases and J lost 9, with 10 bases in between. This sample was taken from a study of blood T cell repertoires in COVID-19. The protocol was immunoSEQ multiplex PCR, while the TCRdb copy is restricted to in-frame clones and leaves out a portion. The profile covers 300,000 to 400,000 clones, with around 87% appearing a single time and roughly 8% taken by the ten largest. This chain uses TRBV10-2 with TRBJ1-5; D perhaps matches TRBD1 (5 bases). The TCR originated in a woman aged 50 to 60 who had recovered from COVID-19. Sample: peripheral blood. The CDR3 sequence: CASSAGEGPQHF. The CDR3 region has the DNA TGCGCCAGCAGTGCGGGGGAAGGGCCCCAGCATTTT.